The 19 T cell receptor beta chains below were found in one sample sequenced in a study of T cells in Graves' hyperthyroidism and ophthalmopathy. RNA transcripts provided the source from which TCR beta CDR3 regions were amplified. The HTBI set primed first-round TCR CDR3 RT-PCR. TCRdb re-analysed the multiplex PCR reads in MiXCR, keeping a single row per CDR3 protein. The sample includes roughly 500,000 distinct CDR3 sequences, around 14% of them seen just once. The sequencing sample was made of blood. The receptors were gathered from a woman aged 25 to 39 with Graves' hyperthyroidism that later progressed to Graves' ophthalmopathy.

This clonotype was seen repeatedly, ten times or more. This chain uses TRBV6-1 with TRBJ1-2; D might be TRBD1 (5 bases). The germline V and J ends were trimmed by 11 bases and 4 bases, with 11 bases remaining between them. The CDR3 has 11 amino acids. From germline, CDR1 is MNHNS and CDR2 SASEGT. CDR3 nucleotide sequence: TGTGCCGCGGGGGGAATCTATGGCTACACCTTC. Protein sequence: CAAGGIYGYTF.

This clonotype has just a few counts. A much larger clone differs from this one at a single base, so this may be a read error. The CDR3 region has the DNA TGTGCCAGCAATGGCTACGCCTTC. Encoded protein: CASNGYAF. The chain joins TRBV2 to TRBJ1-2; D ambiguous. This CDR3 spans 8 amino acids. Germline-derived CDR1 and CDR2 are SNHLY and FYNNEI.

This clonotype was seen at least ten times. The V gene is TRBV2, the J gene TRBJ2-7; the D is unclear. The V gene lost 1 base and the J gene lost 4 bases, with 5 bases spanning the gap. From germline, CDR1 is SNHLY and CDR2 FYNNEI. CDR3 size: 12 residues. For the CDR3, the DNA is TGTGCCAGCAGTGAAGGTCCTTACGAGCAGTACTTC. Translated, it gives CASSEGPYEQYF.

In regard to this clonotype: A junction end diverges from the germline sequence, so it may reflect a read error. The chain is built from TRBV11-1 and TRBJ2-1; TRBD1 is a possible D gene (5 bases). The CDR3 extends over 14 amino acids. CDR1 and CDR2 from the germline V gene are SGHAT and FQDESV (reference sequence). The CDR3: CASSLGPRYSEQVF. DNA for the CDR3: TGTGCCAGCAGTCTGGGGCCGCGTTACTCTGAGCAGGTCTTC.

There are a few counts of this clonotype. The CDR3 is CASSLATATTNEKLFF. The CDR3 bases are TGTGCCAGCAGCTTAGCAACAGCTACAACTAATGAAAAACTGTTTTTT. This chain joins TRBV7-9 and TRBJ1-4; D remains ambiguous. From germline, CDR1 is SEHNR and CDR2 FQNEAQ (reference sequence). V lost 0 bases to trimming and J lost 0 bases, with 8 bases between them. CDR3 length: 16 amino acids. Full variable domain (rest looked up from reference TRBV7-9 and TRBJ1-4): DTGVSQNPRHKITKRGQNVTFRCDPISEHNRLYWYRQTLGQGPEFLTYFQNEAQLEKSRLLSDRFSAERPKGSFSTLEIQRTEQGDSAMYLCASSLATATTNEKLFFGSGTQLSVL.

This clonotype was seen many times. The chain links TRBV18 to TRBJ2-4; 8 bases map to TRBD2. CDR1 and CDR2 from the germline V gene are KGHSH and LQKENI. After removal of 3 bases from V and 8 bases from J, the junction contained 6 bases not matched to a gene. The CDR3 is 14 residues long. The CDR3 nucleotides read TGTGCCAGCTCACCCCCCCCGGGACTAGACATTCAGTACTTC. Its protein is CASSPPPGLDIQYF. The whole variable domain, filled in from reference TRBV18 and TRBJ2-4, reads NAGVMQNPRHLVRRRGQEARLRCSPMKGHSHVYWYRQLPEEGLKFMVYLQKENIIDESGMPKERFSAEFPKEGPSILRIQQVVRGDSAAYFCASSPPPGLDIQYFGAGTRLSVL.

This clonotype was counted many times. The CDR3 DNA sequence: TGTGCCAGCAGTTACCCCGGGACAGGGGTTGTGGAGCAGTTCTTC. Translated: CASSYPGTGVVEQFF. V and J are TRBV7-9 and TRBJ2-1; 10 bases map to TRBD1. CDR3 length: 15 residues. In germline, CDR1 is SEHNR, CDR2 FQNEAQ (reference sequence). The junction had 12 bases not matched to a gene; V was cut back by 6 bases and J by 10 bases. The whole variable domain, filled in from reference TRBV7-9 and TRBJ2-1, reads DTGVSQNPRHKITKRGQNVTFRCDPISEHNRLYWYRQTLGQGPEFLTYFQNEAQLEKSRLLSDRFSAERPKGSFSTLEIQRTEQGDSAMYLCASSYPGTGVVEQFFGPGTRLTVL.

This clonotype was counted many times. This CDR3 reads CASSLAWSTEAFF. CDR3 bases: TGTGCCAGCAGTTTAGCGTGGTCCACTGAAGCTTTCTTT. The V and J genes are TRBV12-3 or TRBV12-4 and TRBJ1-1; D uncertain. Trimming stripped 0 bases from V and 4 bases from J, with 6 bases between. This CDR3 has 13 residues.

This rearrangement joins TRBV20-1 to TRBJ2-3; possible D gene TRBD2, 5 bases. CDR3 length: 13 residues. CDR1 is DFQATT and CDR2 is SNEGSKA in the germline V gene (reference sequence). Trimming removed 5 bases from V and 2 bases from J, with 11 bases in between. The CDR3 region is CSAYDGITDTQYF. CDR3 DNA sequence: TGCAGTGCTTACGACGGGATCACAGATACGCAGTATTTT.

Only a few counts were recorded for this clonotype. The chain links TRBV19 to TRBJ2-6; 8 nucleotides match TRBD1. The V gene end was trimmed by 7 bases and the J gene end by 1 base; junction bases not matched to a gene: 6. The CDR3 has 16 residues. Germline loops: CDR1 LNHDA, CDR2 SQIVND (reference sequence). The CDR3 sequence: CASIQGAVSGANVLTF. CDR3 DNA: TGTGCCAGTATTCAGGGGGCGGTGTCTGGGGCCAACGTCCTGACTTTC.

This clonotype was found many times. The chain has TRBV7-6 and TRBJ2-7; D gene uncertain. V gave up 0 bases and J gave up 3 bases, with 12 bases separating them. The CDR3 is made up of 15 amino acids. The germline V gene encodes CDR1 SGHVS and CDR2 FNYEAQ. The CDR3 loop reads CASSLAHGNGYEQYF. The CDR3 nucleotides are TGTGCCAGCAGCTTAGCGCATGGGAACGGCTACGAGCAGTACTTC.

This clonotype showed up many times. In nucleotides, the CDR3 is TGTGCCAGCAGCCCTCTAGCGGGGGGATACAATGAGCAGTTCTTC. This codes for CASSPLAGGYNEQFF. The V and J genes are TRBV12-3 or TRBV12-4 and TRBJ2-1, with 11 bases fitting TRBD2. Trimming at V came to 6 bases and at J to 4 bases, leaving 5 bases not matched to a gene. This CDR3 contains 15 residues.

There are many counts of this clonotype. J is TRBJ2-7 and V is TRBV9, with D unresolved. CDR1 is SGDLS, CDR2 YYNGEE, per germline. The CDR3 totals 14 residues. With 0 bases removed from V and 3 bases from J, the gap between germline ends came to 10 bases. In nucleotides, the CDR3 is TGTGCCAGCAGCGTAGGGACGGCAGACTACGAGCAGTACTTC. Amino acids: CASSVGTADYEQYF.

The chain links TRBV7-3 to TRBJ2-2, with D possibly matching TRBD1 (6 bases). In germline, CDR1 is SGHTA, CDR2 FQGTGA. Trimming shortened V by 6 bases and J by 1 base, and 9 bases separated the two germline ends. The CDR3 is 14 amino acids. The CDR3 DNA is TGTGCCAGCAGACAGGGAGTGAACACCGGGGAGCTGTTTTTT. Translation gives CASRQGVNTGELFF.

This clonotype was picked up many times. The J gene is TRBJ1-5, the V gene TRBV5-1; TRBD1 matches at 7 bases. This CDR3 is 15 amino acids long. V lost 0 bases to trimming and J lost 6 bases; unmatched junction nucleotides: 6. CDR1 and CDR2 (germline): SGHRS, YFSETQ. The CDR3 is CASSLEPSGGQPQHF. The CDR3 bases are TGCGCCAGCAGCTTGGAACCCTCAGGGGGTCAGCCCCAGCATTTT. Full variable domain (outside the CDR3, taken from reference TRBV5-1 and TRBJ1-5): KAGVTQTPRYLIKTRGQQVTLSCSPISGHRSVSWYQQTPGQGLQFLFEYFSETQRNKGNFPGRFSGRQFSNSRSEMNVSTLELGDSALYLCASSLEPSGGQPQHFGDGTRLSIL.

This clonotype was seen ten or more times. The genes are TRBV30 and TRBJ1-2; possibly TRBD1 for D (5 bases). The CDR3 extends over 15 amino acids. Germline values: CDR1 GTSNPN, CDR2 SVGIG (reference sequence). Trimming pared 0 bases from V and 6 bases from J, leaving 17 bases between. CDR3 region: CAWSVRTWGENGYTF. The DNA of the CDR3 is TGTGCCTGGAGTGTACGAACTTGGGGGGAAAATGGCTACACCTTC.

This clonotype was counted only a few times. The V and J genes are TRBV19 and TRBJ1-4, with 10 bases matching TRBD1. Germline CDR1 reads LNHDA; CDR2 reads SQIVND (reference sequence). Unmatched junction bases numbered 2, after V lost 3 bases and J lost 7 bases. This CDR3 spans 14 amino acids. As DNA, the CDR3 is TGTGCCAGTAGTATCCGGGACAGGGGTGAAAAACTGTTTTTT. It codes for CASSIRDRGEKLFF.

This clonotype was recorded a few times. A clone one base away is much larger, so this may be a read error. The CDR3 bases are TGTGCCAGCAGCTTAAATGCGGAGGGCAATCAGCCCCAGCATTTT. It yields the protein CASSLNAEGNQPQHF. The V and J genes are TRBV11-2 and TRBJ1-5; D remains unclear. Germline-derived CDR1 and CDR2 are SGHAT and FQNNGV. The CDR3 has 15 amino acids. Trimming cost V 2 bases and J 2 bases, with 10 bases left between them.

The sample holds many counts of this clonotype. The chain is built from TRBV6-2 or TRBV6-3 and TRBJ2-2; D not certain. The length of the CDR3 is 12 residues. Germline CDR1 reads MNHEY; CDR2 reads SVGEGT. Trimming cost V 2 bases and J 7 bases, with 5 bases left between them. CDR3 sequence: CASSYGFGELFF. The CDR3, as DNA: TGTGCCAGCAGTTACGGGTTCGGGGAGCTGTTTTTT.